The 8 T cell receptor beta chains reported below all come from one sample, sequenced in a study of blood T cell repertoires in COVID-19. Some clones are missing from TCRdb's copy, which holds only in-frame ones; the method was immunoSEQ multiplex PCR. The sample contains roughly 230,000 clones, 65% to 85% of which appear only once. The sample taken for sequencing was PBMCs or T cells enriched from blood (not recorded which). The origin of the receptors is a man aged 50 or older who had recovered from COVID-19.

V and J are TRBV11-3 and TRBJ2-7, with a weak D call TRBD2 (5 bases). Germline V gives CDR1 SGHNT, CDR2 YENEEA. This CDR3 spans 14 amino acids. V lost 1 base to trimming and J lost 1 base, with 8 bases between them. The CDR3 nucleotides are TGTGCCAGCAGCTTAGTTCGGGGTTCCTACGAGCAGTACTTC. As protein: CASSLVRGSYEQYF.

V usage is TRBV5-1 and J usage is TRBJ1-6, with D possibly matching TRBD1 (6 bases). V was pared by 3 bases and J by 5 bases, with 12 bases between. Per germline, CDR1 SGHRS and CDR2 YFSETQ. The length of the CDR3 is 15 residues. In nucleotides, the CDR3 is TGCGCCAGCAGCTCCCAGGGGACCCATAATTCACCCCTCCACTTT. Its translation is CASSSQGTHNSPLHF. The variable domain in full, completed from reference TRBV5-1 and TRBJ1-6, reads KAGVTQTPRYLIKTRGQQVTLSCSPISGHRSVSWYQQTPGQGLQFLFEYFSETQRNKGNFPGRFSGRQFSNSRSEMNVSTLELGDSALYLCASSSQGTHNSPLHFGNGTRLTVT.

The chain uses TRBV4-3 and TRBJ2-2; D ambiguous. In germline, CDR1 is LGHNA, CDR2 YSLEER. V shed 2 bases and J shed 4 bases, with 11 bases lying between them. This CDR3 contains 15 residues. The CDR3 here is CASSQNLRITGELFF. CDR3 nucleotides: TGCGCCAGCAGCCAAAACTTGCGGATCACCGGGGAGCTGTTTTTT.

V gene TRBV20-1 combines with J gene TRBJ2-3; D remains ambiguous. This CDR3 has 11 residues. Trimming took off 5 bases at V and 2 bases at J, with 5 bases between the two ends. The V gene's germline CDR1 is DFQATT and CDR2 SNEGSKA (reference sequence). CDR3 protein: CSAGHTDTQYF. CDR3 bases: TGCAGTGCTGGCCACACAGATACGCAGTATTTT.

The gene calls are TRBV7-2 and TRBJ2-1; D is ambiguous. The length of the CDR3 is 11 residues. The germline CDR1 and CDR2 sequences are SGHTA and FQGNSA. The V end lost 4 bases, the J end lost 7 bases, and 5 bases lay between the germline ends. DNA of the CDR3: TGTGCCAGCAGCTCCCGGAATGAGCAGTTCTTC. This sequence encodes CASSSRNEQFF.

The chain uses TRBV7-2 and TRBJ2-7; TRBD2 might be the D (5 bases). The CDR3 is 13 residues long. V was cut by 8 bases and J by 7 bases, with 18 bases left in between. Germline V CDR1 and CDR2: SGHTA, FQGNSA. CDR3 in amino acids: CASSGWTDREQYF. The CDR3 DNA sequence: TGTGCCAGCTCGGGGTGGACGGACCGGGAGCAGTACTTC. The whole variable domain, filled in from reference TRBV7-2 and TRBJ2-7, reads GAGVSQSPSNKVTEKGKDVELRCDPISGHTALYWYRQSLGQGLEFLIYFQGNSAPDKSGLPSDRFSAERTGGSVSTLTIQRTQQEDSAVYLCASSGWTDREQYFGPGTRLTVT.

The chain joins TRBV7-9 to TRBJ1-2; the D gene is possibly TRBD1 (6 bases). This CDR3 contains 14 residues. V was cut by 5 bases and J by 8 bases, with 18 bases left in between. The germline V gene has CDR1 SEHNR and CDR2 FQNEAQ (reference sequence). DNA of the CDR3: TGTGCCAGCAGCCGCGAAGGGGGTACGGTCGGCTACACCTTC. It codes for CASSREGGTVGYTF.

V usage is TRBV9 and J usage is TRBJ1-3; D is uncertain. There are 16 residues in the CDR3. The V end was cut by 0 bases, the J end by 1 base, with 11 bases between. Germline lookup yields CDR1 SGDLS and CDR2 YYNGEE. As DNA, the CDR3 is TGTGCCAGCAGCGTAGTTCCCGGAGAATCTGGAAACACCATATATTTT. Translated: CASSVVPGESGNTIYF.